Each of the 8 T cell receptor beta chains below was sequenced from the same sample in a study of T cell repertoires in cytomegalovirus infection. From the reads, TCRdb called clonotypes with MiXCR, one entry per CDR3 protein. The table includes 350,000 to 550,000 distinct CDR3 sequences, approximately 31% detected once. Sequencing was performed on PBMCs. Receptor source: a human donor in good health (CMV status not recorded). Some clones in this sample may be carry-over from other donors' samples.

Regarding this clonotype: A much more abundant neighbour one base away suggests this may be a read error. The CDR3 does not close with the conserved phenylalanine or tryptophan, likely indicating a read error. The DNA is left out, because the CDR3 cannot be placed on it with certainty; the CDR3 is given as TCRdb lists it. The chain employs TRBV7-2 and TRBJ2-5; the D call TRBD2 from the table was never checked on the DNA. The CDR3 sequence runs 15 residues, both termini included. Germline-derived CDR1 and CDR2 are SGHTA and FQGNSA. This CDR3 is CASSSRRLAGVAEYL.

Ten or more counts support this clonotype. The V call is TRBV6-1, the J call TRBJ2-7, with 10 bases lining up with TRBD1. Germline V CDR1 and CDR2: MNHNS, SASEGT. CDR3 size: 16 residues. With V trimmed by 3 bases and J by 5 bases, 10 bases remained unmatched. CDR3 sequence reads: CASSEGQGPGRHEQYF. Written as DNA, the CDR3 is TGTGCCAGCAGTGAGGGACAGGGGCCGGGTCGACACGAGCAGTACTTC.

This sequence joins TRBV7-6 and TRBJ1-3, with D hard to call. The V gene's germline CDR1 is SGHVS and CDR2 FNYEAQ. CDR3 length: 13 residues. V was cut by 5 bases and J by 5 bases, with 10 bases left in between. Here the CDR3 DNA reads TGTGCCAGCAGCCCCCGCGGGAGAAACACCATATATTTT. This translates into CASSPRGRNTIYF.

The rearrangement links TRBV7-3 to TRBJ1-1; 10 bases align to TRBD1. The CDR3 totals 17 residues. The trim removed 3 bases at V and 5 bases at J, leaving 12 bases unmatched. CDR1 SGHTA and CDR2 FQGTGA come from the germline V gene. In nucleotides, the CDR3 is TGTGCCAGCAGCTTCGTCCCCCGGGACAGGGGTGGTACTGAAGCTTTCTTT. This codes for CASSFVPRDRGGTEAFF.

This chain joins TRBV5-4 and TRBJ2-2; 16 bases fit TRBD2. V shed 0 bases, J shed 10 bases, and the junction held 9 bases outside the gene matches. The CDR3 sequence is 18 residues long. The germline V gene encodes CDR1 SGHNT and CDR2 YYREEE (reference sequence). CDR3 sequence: CASSLGPGLAGGPLELFF. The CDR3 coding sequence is TGTGCCAGCAGCTTGGGGCCGGGACTAGCGGGGGGGCCGCTGGAGCTGTTTTTT. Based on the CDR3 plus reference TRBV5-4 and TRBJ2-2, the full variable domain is ETGVTQSPTHLIKTRGQQVTLRCSSQSGHNTVSWYQQALGQGPQFIFQYYREEENGRGNFPPRFSGLQFPNYSSELNVNALELDDSALYLCASSLGPGLAGGPLELFFGEGSRLTVL.

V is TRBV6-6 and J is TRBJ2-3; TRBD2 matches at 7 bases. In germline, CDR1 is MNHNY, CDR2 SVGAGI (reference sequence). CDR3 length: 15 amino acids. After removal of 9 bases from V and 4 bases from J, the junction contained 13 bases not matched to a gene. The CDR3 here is CASWRSQGGADTQYF. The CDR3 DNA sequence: TGTGCCAGTTGGAGAAGCCAGGGAGGGGCAGATACGCAGTATTTT.

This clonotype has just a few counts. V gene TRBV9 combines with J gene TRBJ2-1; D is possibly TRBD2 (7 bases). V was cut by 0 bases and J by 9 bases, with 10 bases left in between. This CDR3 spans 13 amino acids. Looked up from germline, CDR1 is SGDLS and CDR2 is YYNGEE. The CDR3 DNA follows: TGTGCCAGCAGCGTAGACGGGGGGCCTGAGCAGTTCTTC. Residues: CASSVDGGPEQFF.

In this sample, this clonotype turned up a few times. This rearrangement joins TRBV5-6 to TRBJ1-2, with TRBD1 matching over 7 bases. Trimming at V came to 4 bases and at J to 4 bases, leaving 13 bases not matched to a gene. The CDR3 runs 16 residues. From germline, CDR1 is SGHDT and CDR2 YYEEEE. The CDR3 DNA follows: TGTGCCAGCAGCGGTTGGACAGGAACGGACGTCTATGGCTACACCTTC. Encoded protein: CASSGWTGTDVYGYTF.